This T cell receptor beta chain was identified in a study of T cell clonotyping in hematopoietic cell transplantation. Profiled with immunoSEQ multiplex PCR; TCRdb holds only in-frame clones, not every one. The table lists roughly 9,300 clones, approximately 84% of them singletons. Trimming left V 3 bases short and J 6 bases short, with 12 bases between. Germline CDR1 LNHNV, CDR2 YYDKDF (reference sequence). This CDR3 has 13 residues. This chain joins TRBV15 and TRBJ2-7, with D tentatively TRBD1 (5 bases). The sample in question was PBMCs, obtained at the time of graft-versus-host disease after allogeneic stem cell transplant. This receptor was taken from a male patient between 60 and 69 years old who had an allogeneic stem cell transplant from an unrelated donor, so the T cells may come from the graft donor. Some clones in this sample may be carry-over from other donors' samples. In nucleotides, the CDR3 is TGTGCCACCAGCAGGGCCAGGGCTCTCGAGCAGTACTTC. This sequence encodes CATSRARALEQYF.